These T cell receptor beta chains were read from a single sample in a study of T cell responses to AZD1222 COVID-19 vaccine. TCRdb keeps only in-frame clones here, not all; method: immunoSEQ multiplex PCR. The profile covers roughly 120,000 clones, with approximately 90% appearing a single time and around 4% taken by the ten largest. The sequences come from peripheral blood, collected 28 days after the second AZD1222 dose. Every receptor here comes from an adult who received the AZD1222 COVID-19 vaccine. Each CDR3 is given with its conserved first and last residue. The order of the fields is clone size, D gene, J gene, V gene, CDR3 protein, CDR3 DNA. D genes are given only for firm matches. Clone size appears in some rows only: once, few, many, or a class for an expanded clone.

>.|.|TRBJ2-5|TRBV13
CASSLGERTQETQYF
TGTGCCAGCAGCTTAGGAGAGCGGACACAAGAGACCCAGTACTTC
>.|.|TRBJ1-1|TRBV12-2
CASRSGPPKGPTEAFF
TGTGCAAGTCGCTCAGGACCTCCGAAAGGTCCCACTGAAGCTTTCTTT
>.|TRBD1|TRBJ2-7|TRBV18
CASSQRDRGRIEQYF
TGTGCCAGCTCACAAAGGGACAGGGGGCGGATCGAGCAGTACTTC
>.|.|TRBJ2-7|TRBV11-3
CASSFSPSGEQYF
TGTGCCAGCAGCTTCAGCCCCTCGGGGGAGCAGTACTTC
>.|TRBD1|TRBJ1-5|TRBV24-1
CATIWDRSSNQPQHF
TGTGCCACCATTTGGGACAGGTCGAGCAATCAGCCCCAGCATTTT
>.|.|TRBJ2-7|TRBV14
CASSPRGSYEQYF
TGTGCCAGCAGCCCCCGGGGATCCTACGAGCAGTACTTC
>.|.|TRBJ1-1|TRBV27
CASSTGGRAEAFF
TGTGCCAGCAGTACGGGGGGACGCGCTGAAGCTTTCTTT
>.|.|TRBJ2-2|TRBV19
CASSRGRISDGELFF
TGTGCCAGTAGCCGAGGGCGGATCTCAGACGGGGAGCTGTTTTTT
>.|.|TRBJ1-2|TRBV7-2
CASSLLGNYGYTF
TGTGCCAGCAGCTTACTGGGAAACTATGGCTACACCTTC
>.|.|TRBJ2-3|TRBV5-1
CASNPPQRTDTQYF
TGCGCCAGCAATCCCCCACAGCGCACAGATACGCAGTATTTT
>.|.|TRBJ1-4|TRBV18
CASSPPRAAGTTNEKLFF
TGTGCCAGCTCACCACCCAGAGCCGCAGGAACAACTAATGAAAAACTGTTTTTT
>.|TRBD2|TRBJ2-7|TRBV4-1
CASSRGLAGGLSYEQYF
TGCGCCAGCAGCCGGGGACTAGCGGGGGGGCTTTCCTACGAGCAGTACTTC
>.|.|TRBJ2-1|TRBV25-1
CASSDIRGGYNEQFF
TGTGCCAGCAGTGACATCCGTGGCGGCTACAATGAGCAGTTCTTC
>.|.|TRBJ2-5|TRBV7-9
CASSGGGETQYF
TGTGCCAGCAGCGGTGGGGGGGAGACCCAGTACTTC
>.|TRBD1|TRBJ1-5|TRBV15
CATSKGQGENQPQHF
TGTGCCACCAGCAAAGGACAGGGTGAGAATCAGCCCCAGCATTTT
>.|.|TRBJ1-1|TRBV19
CASNINSVERLAFF
TGTGCCAGTAATATAAACTCAGTAGAGAGACTGGCTTTCTTT
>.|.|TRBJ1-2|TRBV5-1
CASSLDPRANYGYTF
TGCGCCAGCAGCTTGGATCCCAGGGCTAACTATGGCTACACCTTC
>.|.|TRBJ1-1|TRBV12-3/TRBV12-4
CASSLGTQTEAFF
TGTGCCAGCAGTTTGGGGACGCAAACTGAAGCTTTCTTT
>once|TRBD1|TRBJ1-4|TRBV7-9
CASSPPLGRDRGREKLFF
TGTGCCAGCAGCCCACCCCTAGGACGGGACAGGGGGCGAGAAAAACTGTTTTTT
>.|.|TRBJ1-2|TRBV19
CASSDRIGYTF
TGTGCCAGTAGCGACAGGATTGGCTACACCTTC
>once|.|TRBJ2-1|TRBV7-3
CASSPKGPFF
TGTGCCAGCAGCCCAAAAGGTCCGTTCTTC
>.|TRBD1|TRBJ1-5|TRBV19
CASSFSGQGRSNQPQHF
TGTGCCAGTAGTTTTTCAGGACAGGGGAGGAGCAATCAGCCCCAGCATTTT
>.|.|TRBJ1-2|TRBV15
CATSRELDYGYTF
TGTGCCACCAGCAGGGAATTAGACTATGGCTACACCTTC
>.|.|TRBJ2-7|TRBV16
CASSPSGGQYF
TGTGCCAGCAGCCCCTCTGGAGGGCAGTACTTC
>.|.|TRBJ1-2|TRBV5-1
CASSPEIGHPYGYTF
TGCGCCAGCAGCCCAGAGATCGGACACCCCTATGGCTACACCTTC
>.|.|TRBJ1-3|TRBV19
CASSDRTSGNTIYF
TGTGCCAGTAGTGACAGAACCTCTGGAAACACCATATATTTT
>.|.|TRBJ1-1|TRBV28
CASQSGSPNTEAFF
TGTGCCAGCCAGTCCGGCAGCCCGAACACTGAAGCTTTCTTT
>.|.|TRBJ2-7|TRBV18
CASSPSGFSYVYEQYF
TGTGCCAGCTCACCTTCTGGATTCTCCTATGTTTACGAGCAGTACTTC
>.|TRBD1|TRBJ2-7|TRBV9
CASSVARDSVYEQYF
TGTGCCAGCAGCGTAGCTCGGGACAGTGTTTACGAGCAGTACTTC
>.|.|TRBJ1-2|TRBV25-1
CASSEFGGLSYGYTF
TGTGCCAGCAGTGAATTCGGGGGGCTTAGCTATGGCTACACCTTC
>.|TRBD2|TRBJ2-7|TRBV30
CAWSGGFDYEQYF
TGTGCCTGGTCGGGGGGTTTTGACTACGAGCAGTACTTC
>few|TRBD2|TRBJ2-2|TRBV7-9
CASSSPGLPNTGELFF
TGTGCCAGCAGCTCGCCGGGACTACCGAACACCGGGGAGCTGTTTTTT
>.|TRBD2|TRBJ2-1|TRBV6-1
CASSGRLAGNYNEQFF
TGTGCCAGCAGTGGGAGACTAGCGGGGAACTACAATGAGCAGTTCTTC
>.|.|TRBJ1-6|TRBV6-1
CASSELAGTYNSPLHF
TGTGCCAGCAGTGAATTGGCAGGGACCTATAATTCACCCCTCCACTTT
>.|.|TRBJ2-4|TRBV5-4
CASSWRGKQDIQYF
TGTGCCAGCAGCTGGCGGGGAAAGCAGGACATTCAGTACTTC
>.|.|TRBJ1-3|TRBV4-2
CASSQDRNTIYF
TGTGCCAGCAGCCAAGATCGAAACACCATATATTTT
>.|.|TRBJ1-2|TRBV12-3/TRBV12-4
CASSFTNYGYTF
TGTGCCAGCAGTTTCACTAACTATGGCTACACCTTC